A single sample is the source of the 18 T cell receptor beta chains below, sequenced in a study of blood T cell repertoires in COVID-19. Clones were sequenced by immunoSEQ multiplex PCR, and TCRdb holds only the in-frame ones, with some missing. The table lists more than 100,000 clones, approximately 88% of them singletons, with over 1.1% in the top ten. Specimen: peripheral blood. The source is a man aged 55 to 69 with acute or convalescent COVID-19.

The chain recombines TRBV10-3 with TRBJ2-1, with D possibly TRBD1 on 5 matching bases. The CDR3 has 15 amino acids. Germline V gene sequence: CDR1 ENHRY, CDR2 SYGVKD. V lost 0 bases and J 4 bases, leaving 10 bases between the germline ends. The DNA of the CDR3 is TGTGCCATCAGTGAGTCGCAGGGTGGATACAATGAGCAGTTCTTC. It yields the protein CAISESQGGYNEQFF.

The chain has TRBV27 and TRBJ2-3, with D perhaps TRBD1 (6 bases). Per the germline V gene, CDR1 is MNHEY and CDR2 is SMNVEV (reference sequence). CDR3 length: 15 residues. The V and J ends lost 2 bases and 4 bases respectively, with 13 bases between them. The CDR3 DNA reads TGTGCCAGCAGTTTAATGTCAGGGGCCCCAGATACGCAGTATTTT. It encodes CASSLMSGAPDTQYF.

This clone occurred a few times. The rearrangement links TRBV6-5 to TRBJ2-2; D is possibly TRBD2 (6 bases). CDR3 length: 14 residues. Germline lookup yields CDR1 MNHEY and CDR2 SVGAGI. Trimming stripped 6 bases from V and 3 bases from J, with 11 bases between. The chain's CDR3 is CASRAGRYTGELFF. The CDR3 DNA sequence: TGTGCCAGCAGGGCGGGGCGCTACACCGGGGAGCTGTTTTTT.

This clone has only a few counts. The V and J genes are TRBV3-1 (or the pseudogene TRBV3-2) and TRBJ1-4; 11 bases align to TRBD1. The CDR3 contains 15 residues. V was pared by 5 bases and J by 8 bases, with 7 bases of the junction left unmatched. CDR1 and CDR2 (germline): LGHDT, YNNKEL (reference sequence). Here the CDR3 DNA reads TGTGCCAGCAGCTATGGACAGGGGGCACGGGAAAAACTGTTTTTT. Encoded protein: CASSYGQGAREKLFF.

Here the CDR3 DNA reads TGCGCCAGCAGCCGGGGACAGGGAGACACAGATACGCAGTATTTT. Protein sequence: CASSRGQGDTDTQYF. The chain joins TRBV4-1 to TRBJ2-3; 9 bases match TRBD1. This CDR3 spans 15 amino acids. V gave up 4 bases and J gave up 2 bases; unmatched junction bases: 4. CDR1 is MGHRA, CDR2 YSYEKL, per germline.

This chain uses TRBV14 with TRBJ1-6; D remains unclear. Trimming removed 0 bases at V and 5 bases at J, with 8 bases between. CDR1 is SGHDN, CDR2 FVKESK, per germline. CDR3 length: 15 residues. The CDR3 DNA follows: TGTGCCAGCAGCCAAGATTGGTCAGATAATTCACCCCTCCACTTT. Its protein is CASSQDWSDNSPLHF.

The V call is TRBV4-1, the J call TRBJ2-7, with TRBD2 matching over 8 bases. CDR3 length equals 14 residues. Trimming at V came to 2 bases and at J to 6 bases, leaving 6 bases not matched to a gene. Germline assignment: CDR1 MGHRA and CDR2 YSYEKL. CDR3 sequence (DNA): TGCGCCAGCAGCCAACGGGAGGGCCTGGGCGAGCAGTACTTC. It encodes CASSQREGLGEQYF.

V and J are TRBV9 and TRBJ1-6, with a possible D match to TRBD1 (5 bases). Germline V gene data show CDR1 as SGDLS and CDR2 as YYNGEE. V was trimmed by 3 bases and J by 7 bases, leaving 11 bases between them. The CDR3 totals 14 residues. The CDR3 DNA is TGTGCCAGCAGCGGACAGAGCGGGAATTCACCCCTCCACTTT. Translation gives CASSGQSGNSPLHF.

The chain links TRBV7-9 to TRBJ1-1; 7 bases are a match to TRBD1. The junction had 1 base not matched to a gene; V was cut back by 0 bases and J by 6 bases. Germline V gene lookup returns CDR1 SEHNR and CDR2 FQNEAQ (reference sequence). This CDR3 spans 13 amino acids. CDR3 sequence (DNA): TGTGCCAGCAGCTTAGCTACAGGGGCTGAAGCTTTCTTT. It specifies CASSLATGAEAFF.

CDR3 protein: CASGLARTSGNSYEQYF. DNA of the CDR3: TGTGCTAGTGGTTTGGCTAGGACTAGCGGAAACTCCTACGAGCAGTACTTC. The chain uses TRBV12-5 and TRBJ2-7; the match to TRBD2 covers 10 bases. CDR1 and CDR2 (germline): LGHNT, FRNRAP. CDR3 length: 17 amino acids. After removal of 1 base from V and 0 bases from J, the junction contained 6 bases not matched to a gene.

V usage is TRBV6-5 and J usage is TRBJ1-6, with D uncertain. The ends were cut back, 7 bases at V and 9 bases at J, with 13 bases in the middle. From germline, CDR1 is MNHEY and CDR2 SVGAGI. The length of the CDR3 is 13 residues. The CDR3 region is CASTSGLTSPLHF. The CDR3 bases are TGTGCCAGCACCTCGGGTCTCACTTCACCCCTCCACTTT.

A single count supports this clone. This chain joins TRBV7-3 and TRBJ2-3; weak D call: TRBD2 (6 bases). The V gene lost 3 bases and the J gene lost 1 base, with 11 bases spanning the gap. Germline CDR1 is SGHTA and CDR2 is FQGTGA. This CDR3 is 15 amino acids long. The CDR3 loop reads CASSLVGGRTDTQYF. CDR3 coding DNA: TGTGCCAGCAGCTTGGTGGGAGGTCGCACAGATACGCAGTATTTT.

This chain joins TRBV5-1 and TRBJ2-1; maybe TRBD2 (6 bases). The V gene lost 1 base and the J gene lost 7 bases, with 12 bases spanning the gap. The CDR3 has 14 residues. Germline V gene lookup returns CDR1 SGHRS and CDR2 YFSETQ. CDR3 nucleotides: TGCGCCAGCAGCTTGAGGCAGGGAGGTAATGAGCAGTTCTTC. Residues: CASSLRQGGNEQFF.

V and J are TRBV4-1 and TRBJ2-4, with 7 bases matching TRBD2. The CDR3 is made up of 17 amino acids. V dropped 3 bases and J dropped 5; count of bases not matched to a gene: 13. Germline assignment: CDR1 MGHRA and CDR2 YSYEKL. The CDR3 sequence is CASSHSLISGGENIQYF. CDR3 bases: TGCGCCAGCAGCCACTCATTAATCTCGGGAGGCGAAAACATTCAGTACTTC.

In this sample, this clone turned up a few times. V and J are TRBV7-3 and TRBJ2-1; D gene uncertain. Germline V CDR1 and CDR2: SGHTA, FQGTGA. This CDR3 is built from 15 residues. V was cut by 0 bases and J by 9 bases, with 15 bases left in between. The DNA of the CDR3 is TGTGCCAGCAGCTTAACGGTCTCCCCGAGTCCTGAGCAGTTCTTC. Residues: CASSLTVSPSPEQFF. The entire variable domain, with the rest obtained from reference TRBV7-3 and TRBJ2-1, is as follows: GAGVSQTPSNKVTEKGKYVELRCDPISGHTALYWYRQSLGQGPEFLIYFQGTGAADDSGLPNDRFFAVRPEGSVSTLKIQRTERGDSAVYLCASSLTVSPSPEQFFGPGTRLTVL.

The chain links TRBV19 to TRBJ2-5; TRBD1 agrees at 7 bases. V lost 0 bases to trimming and J lost 5 bases; unmatched junction nucleotides: 6. This CDR3 contains 15 residues. Germline V gives CDR1 LNHDA, CDR2 SQIVND (reference sequence). CDR3 coding DNA: TGTGCCAGTAGTATAGAAACAGGGGCCCGGGAGACCCAGTACTTC. Residues: CASSIETGARETQYF.

As DNA, the CDR3 is TGTGCCTGGAGCCCCGACAGGGTCAACGAGCAGTACTTC. Amino acid sequence: CAWSPDRVNEQYF. The V gene is TRBV30, the J gene TRBJ2-7; 7 bases agree with TRBD1. V was clipped by 3 bases and J by 5 bases; unmatched bases: 7. This CDR3 has 13 amino acids. CDR1 is GTSNPN and CDR2 is SVGIG in the germline V gene (reference sequence).

J is TRBJ1-1 and V is TRBV4-1, with 10 positions matching TRBD1. Germline loops: CDR1 MGHRA, CDR2 YSYEKL. The CDR3 is 16 amino acids. The V segment lost 1 base and the J segment 5 bases; nucleotides outside the gene matches: 7. The CDR3 loop reads CASSQGPDRGPTEAFF. In DNA form, the CDR3 reads TGCGCCAGCAGCCAAGGTCCCGACAGGGGGCCGACTGAAGCTTTCTTT.